These 26 T cell receptor beta chains were all obtained from the same sample, sequenced in a study of blood T cell repertoires in COVID-19. Some clones are missing from TCRdb's copy, which holds only in-frame ones; the method was immunoSEQ multiplex PCR. Here the sample spans about 52,000 clones, roughly 90% being singletons. Sequencing was performed on peripheral blood. The source is an elderly man with active or convalescent COVID-19.

The CDR3 protein is CASSPTSVHTGELFF. CDR3 DNA sequence: TGTGCCAGCAGCCCGACTAGCGTGCACACCGGGGAGCTGTTTTTT. This chain links TRBV7-3 with TRBJ2-2; 8 bases line up with TRBD2. The trim removed 5 bases at V and 3 bases at J, leaving 5 bases unmatched. The CDR3 extends over 15 amino acids. The V gene's germline CDR1 is SGHTA and CDR2 FQGTGA.

This chain links TRBV5-1 with TRBJ1-2; tentative D call: TRBD1 (5 bases). Per the germline V gene, CDR1 is SGHRS and CDR2 is YFSETQ. Trimming cost V 5 bases and J 6 bases, with 26 bases left between them. The CDR3 is 17 residues long. Written as DNA, the CDR3 is TGCGCCAGCAGAAATCAGCCACTGACAGAGTATGGCCATGGCTACACCTTC. Amino acids: CASRNQPLTEYGHGYTF.

The CDR3 region has the DNA TGTGCCAGCAGTTTATTAGACGGGACAGGGGTTTATAATTCACCCCTCCACTTT. Its translation: CASSLLDGTGVYNSPLHF. The chain joins TRBV28 to TRBJ1-6; TRBD1 agrees at 10 bases. The CDR3 spans 18 residues. The germline CDR1 and CDR2 sequences are MDHEN and SYDVKM. J lost 4 bases, V lost 1 base, and 7 bases had no gene match. Full variable domain (outside the CDR3, taken from reference TRBV28 and TRBJ1-6): DVKVTQSSRYLVKRTGEKVFLECVQDMDHENMFWYRQDPGLGLRLIYFSYDVKMKEKGDIPEGYSVSREKKERFSLILESASTNQTSMYLCASSLLDGTGVYNSPLHFGNGTRLTVT.

CDR3: CASSLDRGFTDTQYF. In DNA, the CDR3 is TGTGCCAGCAGCTTAGACAGGGGTTTCACAGATACGCAGTATTTT. V usage is TRBV5-4 and J usage is TRBJ2-3; TRBD1 aligns across 8 bases. This CDR3 region has 15 residues. The ends lost 2 bases at V and 2 bases at J; junction bases unmatched: 4. The germline V gene encodes CDR1 SGHNT and CDR2 YYREEE (reference sequence).

The chain employs TRBV15 and TRBJ2-7, with D perhaps TRBD1 (6 bases). CDR3 length: 14 residues. CDR1 LNHNV and CDR2 YYDKDF come from the germline V gene (reference sequence). Trimming took off 0 bases at V and 6 bases at J, with 12 bases between the two ends. CDR3 sequence (DNA): TGTGCCACCAGCAGAGATCAAACAGGGAGCGAGCAGTACTTC. This sequence encodes CATSRDQTGSEQYF.

This clone has only a few counts. This chain connects TRBV29-1 to TRBJ2-1; possible D gene TRBD2, 5 bases. The germline V gene encodes CDR1 SQVTM and CDR2 ANQGSEA. This CDR3 is built from 14 residues. V lost 3 bases to trimming and J lost 7 bases, with 16 bases between them. For the CDR3, the DNA is TGCAGCGTTGACGGGCATAGGGTAGCGAATGAGCAGTTCTTC. This encodes CSVDGHRVANEQFF.

This chain links TRBV6-5 with TRBJ1-1; no clear D gene. Germline CDR1 MNHEY, CDR2 SVGAGI. The V end lost 0 bases, the J end lost 0 bases, and 8 bases lay between the germline ends. The CDR3 is 15 amino acids. In DNA, the CDR3 is TGTGCCAGCAGTTACTCGGCCGCCCTGAACACTGAAGCTTTCTTT. Protein product: CASSYSAALNTEAFF.

The V gene is TRBV27, the J gene TRBJ2-7; 10 bases match TRBD1. The CDR3 covers 15 residues. The germline V gene has CDR1 MNHEY and CDR2 SMNVEV (reference sequence). Losses at the gene ends were 6 bases for V and 3 bases for J; bases not matched to a gene: 8. As DNA, the CDR3 is TGTGCCAGCAGCCCCGACAGGGGGCGTAACTACGAGCAGTACTTC. It translates to CASSPDRGRNYEQYF.

The rearrangement links TRBV6-5 to TRBJ1-4, with 9 bases lining up with TRBD1. CDR3 length equals 14 residues. Germline trimming cut 4 bases from V and 8 bases from J; bases unmatched to any gene: 5. The germline V gene encodes CDR1 MNHEY and CDR2 SVGAGI. The CDR3 nucleotides read TGTGCCAGCAGTTTGGGACAGGGACGCGAAAAACTGTTTTTT. Protein sequence: CASSLGQGREKLFF.

J is TRBJ2-7 and V is TRBV10-3, with a weak D call TRBD1 (6 bases). Between the trimmed V and J ends, which lost 10 bases and 4 bases, there was a span of 14 bases. This CDR3 has 12 amino acids. Germline CDR1 and CDR2: ENHRY and SYGVKD. CDR3 bases: TGTGCCAGCGGACAGCAACCATACGAGCAGTACTTC. This gives the protein CASGQQPYEQYF.

V usage is TRBV6-6 and J usage is TRBJ2-7, with 7 positions matching TRBD2. The CDR3 length is 15 residues. The germline gives CDR1 MNHNY, CDR2 SVGAGI (reference sequence). After removal of 0 bases from V and 3 bases from J, the junction contained 5 bases not matched to a gene. The CDR3 nucleotides read TGTGCCAGCAGTTACTCGTCTAGCGGTCTCTACGAGCAGTACTTC. Translating gives CASSYSSSGLYEQYF.

This clone was seen just once. V usage is TRBV6-6 and J usage is TRBJ1-1, with TRBD1 matching over 7 bases. The germline V gene encodes CDR1 MNHNY and CDR2 SVGAGI (reference sequence). There are 14 residues in the CDR3. V shed 7 bases and J 1 base; nucleotides not matched to a gene: 6. CDR3 residues: CASKRDRSNTEAFF. The CDR3 nucleotides are TGTGCCAGCAAACGGGACAGATCGAACACTGAAGCTTTCTTT.

The chain recombines TRBV6-2 or TRBV6-3 with TRBJ2-7; TRBD1 matches at 7 bases. The CDR3 covers 17 residues. After removal of 2 bases from V and 6 bases from J, the junction contained 16 bases not matched to a gene. Per germline, CDR1 MNHEY and CDR2 SVGEGT. The CDR3 nucleotides are TGTGCCAGCAGTTACCAGTCCGGGAAAGGGGGCTTAGGCGAGCAGTACTTC. Protein sequence: CASSYQSGKGGLGEQYF.

The rearrangement links TRBV6-2 or TRBV6-3 to TRBJ2-3; 12 bases are shared with TRBD2. Looked up from germline, CDR1 is MNHEY and CDR2 is SVGEGT. The CDR3 length is 16 residues. The ends lost 2 bases at V and 3 bases at J; junction bases unmatched: 3. The CDR3 nucleotides are TGTGCCAGCAGTTACACTAGCGGGGGGCTTACAGATACGCAGTATTTT. Translation: CASSYTSGGLTDTQYF.

The rearrangement joins TRBV5-4 to TRBJ2-1, with D perhaps matching TRBD1 (6 bases). The germline V gene has CDR1 SGHNT and CDR2 YYREEE (reference sequence). The CDR3 runs 15 residues. V lost 1 base and J lost 6, with 14 bases in between. The CDR3 region has the DNA TGTGCCAGCAGCTTGATTCAGGGGTCGGGCAATGAGCAGTTCTTC. Its translation is CASSLIQGSGNEQFF.

Turning to this clone: Germline is not matched at one junction end, which may reflect a read error. The chain carries TRBV19 and TRBJ2-2; 7 positions agree with TRBD2. Germline loops: CDR1 LNHDA, CDR2 SQIVND (reference sequence). The CDR3 is made up of 16 amino acids. CDR3 DNA sequence: TGTGCCAGTAGCATAGGGGAGGGCCGGGGCACCGGGGAGCTGTTTTTT. Its protein product is CASSIGEGRGTGELFF.

The rearrangement uses TRBV12-3 or TRBV12-4 and TRBJ1-2; D is ambiguous. This CDR3 contains 13 residues. Trimming cost V 5 bases and J 5 bases, with 12 bases left between them. CDR3 DNA: TGTGCCAGCAGTCCCTCGGTCGGGTATGGCTACACCTTC. This sequence encodes CASSPSVGYGYTF.

The V call is TRBV6-2 or TRBV6-3, the J call TRBJ2-7, with D possibly being TRBD2 (5 bases). CDR1 is MNHEY, CDR2 SVGEGT, per germline. Trimming stripped 5 bases from V and 0 bases from J, with 17 bases between. The length of the CDR3 is 16 residues. The CDR3 reads CASSGGLSGYSYEQYF. For the CDR3, the DNA is TGTGCCAGCAGTGGAGGACTTTCAGGATACTCCTACGAGCAGTACTTC.

This chain joins TRBV30 and TRBJ1-5; TRBD1 might be the D (6 bases). Germline V gene sequence: CDR1 GTSNPN, CDR2 SVGIG (reference sequence). Trimming removed 3 bases at V and 5 bases at J, with 11 bases between. The CDR3 extends over 13 amino acids. The CDR3 reads CAWRGEGDQPQHF. As DNA, the CDR3 is TGTGCCTGGAGGGGGGAGGGGGATCAGCCCCAGCATTTT. Variable domain in full (rest from reference TRBV30 and TRBJ1-5): SQTIHQWPATLVQPVGSPLSLECTVEGTSNPNLYWYRQAAGRGLQLLFYSVGIGQISSEVPQNLSASRPQDRQFILSSKKLLLSDSGFYLCAWRGEGDQPQHFGDGTRLSIL.

The genes are TRBV6-5 and TRBJ1-1; D not resolved. The CDR3 spans 13 residues. Germline-derived CDR1 and CDR2 are MNHEY and SVGAGI. V shed 4 bases and J shed 3 bases, with 9 bases lying between them. The CDR3 DNA sequence: TGTGCCAGCAGTTTTAGTCTGGACACTGAAGCTTTCTTT. Translated: CASSFSLDTEAFF.

The rearrangement links TRBV2 to TRBJ1-2, with D tentatively TRBD1 (6 bases). V lost 1 base and J 4 bases, leaving 16 bases between the germline ends. The CDR3 is made up of 16 amino acids. The germline V gene encodes CDR1 SNHLY and CDR2 FYNNEI. The DNA of the CDR3 is TGTGCCAGCAGTGAAGATTTCGTGGGGGCGGTCTATGGCTACACCTTC. It is translated as CASSEDFVGAVYGYTF.

The chain carries TRBV6-2 or TRBV6-3 and TRBJ2-1, with 13 bases that match TRBD2. Germline V gene data show CDR1 as MNHEY and CDR2 as SVGEGT. V gave up 3 bases and J gave up 8 bases; unmatched junction bases: 10. This CDR3 is 17 amino acids long. The CDR3 is CASSYSRTSGRGDEQFF. The CDR3 coding sequence is TGTGCCAGCAGTTATTCCCGGACTAGCGGGAGAGGGGATGAGCAGTTCTTC.

This clone was seen once. V and J are TRBV19 and TRBJ2-1; no clear D. Deletions cut 1 base from V and 10 bases from J, with 11 bases between. This CDR3 is built from 13 residues. Germline assignment: CDR1 LNHDA and CDR2 SQIVND (reference sequence). The CDR3 protein is CASSIGVRIEQFF. The CDR3 DNA reads TGTGCCAGTAGTATAGGGGTCAGGATCGAGCAGTTCTTC.

This clone occurred once. J is TRBJ1-1 and V is TRBV5-4; D is perhaps TRBD1 (5 bases). Per the germline V gene, CDR1 is SGHNT and CDR2 is YYREEE (reference sequence). V shed 7 bases and J shed 5 bases, with 18 bases lying between them. The CDR3 loop spans 14 amino acids. CDR3 protein: CASSGGGTFTEAFF. In DNA form, the CDR3 reads TGTGCCAGCTCCGGGGGGGGTACTTTTACTGAAGCTTTCTTT.

This clone was seen only once. The chain links TRBV30 to TRBJ1-2; 7 nucleotides agree with TRBD1. V lost 2 bases to trimming and J lost 13 bases; unmatched junction nucleotides: 7. Germline CDR1 is GTSNPN and CDR2 is SVGIG (reference sequence). This CDR3 contains 11 residues. CDR3 sequence: CAWSPGQAGTF. The CDR3, as DNA: TGTGCCTGGAGTCCCGGACAGGCGGGCACCTTC.

This chain links TRBV5-1 with TRBJ2-5, with 9 bases fitting TRBD1. J was trimmed by 4 bases and V by 7 bases; bases with no gene match: 5. The CDR3 spans 13 residues. The germline V gene has CDR1 SGHRS and CDR2 YFSETQ. The CDR3 region is CASDPGQGETQYF. CDR3 bases: TGCGCCAGCGATCCGGGACAGGGAGAGACCCAGTACTTC.